These 19 T cell receptor beta chains came from one sample sequenced in a study of blood T cell repertoires in COVID-19. Data came from immunoSEQ multiplex PCR; TCRdb stores just in-frame clones and leaves some out. The sample lists 390,000 or so clones; roughly 90% were seen once. Sequencing was carried out using peripheral blood. All receptors come from a man aged 18 to 30 with active or convalescent COVID-19.

The rearrangement uses TRBV29-1 and TRBJ1-5, with TRBD1 as a possible D gene (6 bases). CDR3 length: 14 amino acids. Germline V CDR1 and CDR2: SQVTM, ANQGSEA. Between the trimmed V and J ends, which lost 5 bases and 0 bases, there was a span of 11 bases. Here the CDR3 DNA reads TGCAGCGTTAAGGGACAATATAGCAATCAGCCCCAGCATTTT. As protein: CSVKGQYSNQPQHF.

The genes are TRBV30 and TRBJ1-5, with a tentative D call TRBD1 (5 bases). The germline V gene encodes CDR1 GTSNPN and CDR2 SVGIG (reference sequence). This CDR3 comprises 14 residues. Trimming removed 0 bases from V and 7 bases from J, with 13 bases in between. This CDR3 reads CAWSVGQGRQPQHF. In DNA, the CDR3 is TGTGCCTGGAGTGTGGGGCAGGGTCGGCAGCCCCAGCATTTT.

The chain is built from TRBV18 and TRBJ1-2; 10 bases line up with TRBD1. The V and J ends lost 4 bases and 5 bases, in that order; junction bases with no gene match: 4. This CDR3 has 14 residues. Germline values: CDR1 KGHSH, CDR2 LQKENI. The CDR3 region has the DNA TGTGCCAGCTCACATTTGGGACAGGGGTATGGCTACACCTTC. It is translated as CASSHLGQGYGYTF.

This clone has just a few counts. The chain recombines TRBV4-2 with TRBJ1-2; a possible D gene is TRBD1 (5 bases). Trimming removed 4 bases at V and 5 bases at J, with 14 bases between. The CDR3 runs to 14 residues. Germline loops: CDR1 LGHNA, CDR2 YNFKEQ. This CDR3 is CASSPLRGKYGYTF. DNA for the CDR3: TGTGCCAGCAGCCCACTGCGGGGGAAGTATGGCTACACCTTC.

The genes are TRBV6-6 and TRBJ1-5; D might be TRBD1 (5 bases). This CDR3 comprises 13 residues. CDR1 and CDR2 from the germline V gene are MNHNY and SVGAGI (reference sequence). V was clipped by 5 bases and J by 4 bases, with 9 bases between them. The CDR3 region is CASSGDSNQPQHF. Here the CDR3 DNA reads TGTGCCAGCAGTGGAGACAGTAATCAGCCCCAGCATTTT.

The V and J genes are TRBV7-3 and TRBJ2-1; D might be TRBD1 (6 bases). The CDR3 contains 14 residues. CDR1 is SGHTA and CDR2 is FQGTGA in the germline V gene. V was pared by 5 bases and J by 2 bases, with 10 bases between. Here the CDR3 reads CASSPGAAYNEQFF. CDR3 nucleotides: TGTGCCAGCAGCCCAGGGGCGGCCTACAATGAGCAGTTCTTC.

In DNA, the CDR3 is TGTGCCAGCAAGTTGTATCAGAATGAAAAACTGTTTTTT. Its translation is CASKLYQNEKLFF. This sequence joins TRBV27 and TRBJ1-4; the D is unclear. V gave up 7 bases and J gave up 5 bases, with 11 bases separating them. Germline loops: CDR1 MNHEY, CDR2 SMNVEV (reference sequence). The CDR3 runs to 13 residues.

The J gene is TRBJ2-7, the V gene TRBV4-1; 8 bases are a match to TRBD1. V gave up 1 base and J gave up 1 base; unmatched junction bases: 3. The CDR3 sequence is 15 residues long. From germline, CDR1 is MGHRA and CDR2 YSYEKL. This chain's CDR3 is CASSQVQGASYEQYF. CDR3 sequence (DNA): TGCGCCAGCAGCCAAGTCCAGGGGGCTTCCTACGAGCAGTACTTC.

The chain is built from TRBV20-1 and TRBJ1-4; TRBD1 aligns across 7 bases. Germline CDR1 DFQATT, CDR2 SNEGSKA (reference sequence). The length of the CDR3 is 14 residues. The V gene end was trimmed by 3 bases and the J gene end by 7 bases; junction bases not matched to a gene: 8. In DNA, the CDR3 is TGCAGTGCTAGTAGGGGGCAGGGGGGTGAAAAACTGTTTTTT. Protein product: CSASRGQGGEKLFF.

The V gene is TRBV7-9, the J gene TRBJ1-1; 7 bases map to TRBD1. Trimming cost V 3 bases and J 7 bases; bases outside gene matches: 5. Germline V gene lookup returns CDR1 SEHNR and CDR2 FQNEAQ (reference sequence). The CDR3 has 13 residues. DNA for the CDR3: TGTGCCAGCAGCTTTGGCAGGGGGTTTGAAGCTTTCTTT. Residues: CASSFGRGFEAFF.

The chain is built from TRBV7-9 and TRBJ2-2; D is uncertain. The CDR3 runs 10 residues. Germline V lookup: CDR1 SEHNR, CDR2 FQNEAQ (reference sequence). V lost 5 bases to trimming and J lost 8 bases, with 3 bases between them. The CDR3 sequence is CASSPGELFF. Written as DNA, the CDR3 is TGTGCCAGCAGCCCGGGGGAGCTGTTTTTT.

This clone was observed once. As DNA, the CDR3 is TGTGCCAGCAGCGCCGCGGGGCGTTTATCGCAGTATTTT. Translation: CASSAAGRLSQYF. The genes are TRBV7-3 and TRBJ2-3; tentative D call: TRBD2 (6 bases). V lost 5 bases to trimming and J lost 10 bases, with 16 bases between them. Germline V gene lookup returns CDR1 SGHTA and CDR2 FQGTGA. The length of the CDR3 is 13 residues.

The rearrangement links TRBV28 to TRBJ1-5; D is unresolved. CDR1 and CDR2 (germline): MDHEN, SYDVKM. The CDR3 runs 12 residues. V lost 4 bases to trimming and J lost 9 bases, with 10 bases between them. The CDR3 here is CASSSSMRPQHF. CDR3 DNA: TGTGCCAGCAGTTCGAGCATGAGGCCCCAGCATTTT.

This rearrangement joins TRBV23-1 to TRBJ1-5; possible D gene TRBD1, 5 bases. TRBV23-1 is treated as an ORF (open reading frame) with a function not yet certain. With 1 base removed from V and 6 bases from J, the gap between germline ends came to 13 bases. There are 15 residues in the CDR3. The CDR3 bases are TGCGCCAGCAGTCAATGGGGCAGGATTTTTCAGCCCCAGCATTTT. Translated, it gives CASSQWGRIFQPQHF.

J is TRBJ1-1 and V is TRBV11-3, with D hard to call. The CDR3 has 13 amino acids. V was shortened by 5 bases and J by 0 bases, with 7 bases between the two germline ends. CDR1 is SGHNT and CDR2 is YENEEA in the germline V gene. The CDR3: CASSPSLNTEAFF. Here the CDR3 DNA reads TGTGCCAGCAGCCCGAGTCTGAACACTGAAGCTTTCTTT.

The chain employs TRBV7-2 and TRBJ2-5; weak D call: TRBD1 (5 bases). The germline gives CDR1 SGHTA, CDR2 FQGNSA. CDR3 length: 15 amino acids. The germline V and J ends were trimmed by 5 bases and 2 bases, with 15 bases remaining between them. CDR3 nucleotide sequence: TGTGCCAGCAGCCAGGGCGGCCAGGGACAAGAGACCCAGTACTTC. It yields the protein CASSQGGQGQETQYF.

The genes are TRBV6-6 and TRBJ2-1, with 8 bases fitting TRBD1. Germline V lookup: CDR1 MNHNY, CDR2 SVGAGI (reference sequence). CDR3 size: 12 residues. CDR3 amino acids: CATDREKNEQFF. The CDR3 DNA reads TGTGCTACGGACAGGGAAAAAAATGAGCAGTTCTTC.

The chain combines TRBV6-5 with TRBJ1-1, with D possibly matching TRBD1 (6 bases). Trimming shortened V by 2 bases and J by 7 bases, and 8 bases separated the two germline ends. There are 12 residues in the CDR3. Germline assignment: CDR1 MNHEY and CDR2 SVGAGI. CDR3 bases: TGTGCCAGCAGTTACGTCAGGGGTGAAGCTTTCTTT. Encoded protein: CASSYVRGEAFF.

Details on this clone: This same CDR3 is encoded by further DNA sequences in the sample. The rearrangement joins TRBV5-1 to TRBJ2-5; a possible D gene is TRBD2 (6 bases). Germline V CDR1 and CDR2: SGHRS, YFSETQ. V was pared by 0 bases and J by 2 bases, with 8 bases between. The CDR3 totals 14 residues. This CDR3 reads CASSLGGGQETQYF. The CDR3, as DNA: TGCGCCAGCAGCTTGGGTGGAGGGCAAGAGACCCAGTACTTC.